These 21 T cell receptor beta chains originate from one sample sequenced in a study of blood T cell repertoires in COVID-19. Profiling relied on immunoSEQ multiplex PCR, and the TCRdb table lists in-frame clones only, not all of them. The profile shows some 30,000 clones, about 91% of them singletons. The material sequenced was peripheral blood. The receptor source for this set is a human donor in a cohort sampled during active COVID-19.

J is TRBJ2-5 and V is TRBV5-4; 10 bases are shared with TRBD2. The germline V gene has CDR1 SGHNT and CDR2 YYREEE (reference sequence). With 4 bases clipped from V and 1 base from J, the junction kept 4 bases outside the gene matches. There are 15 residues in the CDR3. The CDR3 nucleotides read TGTGCCAGCAGCCCTTTAGCGGGGGGCCAAGAGACCCAGTACTTC. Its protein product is CASSPLAGGQETQYF.

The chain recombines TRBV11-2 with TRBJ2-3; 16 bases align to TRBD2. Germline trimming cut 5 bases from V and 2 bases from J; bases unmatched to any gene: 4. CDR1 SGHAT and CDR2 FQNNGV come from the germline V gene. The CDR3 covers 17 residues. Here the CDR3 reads CASSDGTSGGVTDTQYF. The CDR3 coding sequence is TGTGCCAGCAGCGATGGGACTAGCGGGGGGGTCACAGATACGCAGTATTTT. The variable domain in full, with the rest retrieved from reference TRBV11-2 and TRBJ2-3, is EAGVAQSPRYKIIEKRQSVAFWCNPISGHATLYWYQQILGQGPKLLIQFQNNGVVDDSQLPKDRFSAERLKGVDSTLKIQPAKLEDSAVYLCASSDGTSGGVTDTQYFGPGTRLTVL.

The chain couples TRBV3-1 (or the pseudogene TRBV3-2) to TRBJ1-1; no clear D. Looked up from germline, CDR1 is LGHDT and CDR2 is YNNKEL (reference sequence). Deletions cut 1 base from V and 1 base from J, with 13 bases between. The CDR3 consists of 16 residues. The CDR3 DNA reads TGTGCCAGCAGCCAAGTGAGGCTCATAGAGAACACTGAAGCTTTCTTT. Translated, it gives CASSQVRLIENTEAFF.

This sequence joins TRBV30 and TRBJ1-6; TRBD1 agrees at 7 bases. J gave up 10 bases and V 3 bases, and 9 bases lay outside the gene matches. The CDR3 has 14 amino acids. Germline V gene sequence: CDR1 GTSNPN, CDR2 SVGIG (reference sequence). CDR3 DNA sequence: TGTGCCTGGAGCAGACAGGGAAGAGCCTCACCCCTCCACTTT. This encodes CAWSRQGRASPLHF.

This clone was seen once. CDR3 region: CASSQAGGGETQYF. In DNA, the CDR3 is TGTGCCAGCAGCCAAGCGGGGGGTGGAGAGACCCAGTACTTC. The J gene is TRBJ2-5, the V gene TRBV3-1 (or the pseudogene TRBV3-2); 7 bases line up with TRBD2. Germline-derived CDR1 and CDR2 are LGHDT and YNNKEL (reference sequence). V was pared by 1 base and J by 4 bases, with 3 bases of the junction left unmatched. The CDR3 is 14 residues long.

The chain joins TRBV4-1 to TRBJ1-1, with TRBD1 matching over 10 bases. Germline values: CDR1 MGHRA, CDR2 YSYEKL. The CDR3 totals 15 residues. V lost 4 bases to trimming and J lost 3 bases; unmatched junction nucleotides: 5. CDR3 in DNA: TGCGCCAGCAGCCTTCAGGGACAGGGGTACACTGAAGCTTTCTTT. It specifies CASSLQGQGYTEAFF.

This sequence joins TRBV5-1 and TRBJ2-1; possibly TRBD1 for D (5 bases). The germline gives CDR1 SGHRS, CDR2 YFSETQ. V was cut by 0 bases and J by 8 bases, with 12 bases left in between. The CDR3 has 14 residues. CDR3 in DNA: TGCGCCAGCAGCTTGGGGACAAGCGCCCATGAGCAGTTCTTC. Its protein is CASSLGTSAHEQFF.

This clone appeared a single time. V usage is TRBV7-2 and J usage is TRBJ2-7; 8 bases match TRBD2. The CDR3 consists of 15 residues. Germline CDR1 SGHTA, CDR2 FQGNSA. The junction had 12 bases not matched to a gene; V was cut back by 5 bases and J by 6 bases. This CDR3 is CASSPGGAGKSEQYF. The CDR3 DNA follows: TGTGCCAGCAGCCCGGGGGGGGCAGGGAAATCCGAGCAGTACTTC.

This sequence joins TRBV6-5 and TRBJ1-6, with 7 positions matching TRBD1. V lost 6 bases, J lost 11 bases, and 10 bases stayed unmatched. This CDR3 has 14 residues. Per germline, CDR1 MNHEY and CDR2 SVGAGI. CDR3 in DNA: TGTGCCAGCAGACCCGACAGGGCTGGGCCACCCCTCCACTTT. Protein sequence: CASRPDRAGPPLHF.

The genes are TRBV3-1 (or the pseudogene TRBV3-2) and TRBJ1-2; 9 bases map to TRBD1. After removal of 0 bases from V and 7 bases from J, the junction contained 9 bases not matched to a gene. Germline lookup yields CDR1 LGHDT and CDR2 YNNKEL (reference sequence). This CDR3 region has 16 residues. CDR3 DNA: TGTGCCAGCAGCCAAGATGCGTACAGGGGGCGCGGTGGCTACACCTTC. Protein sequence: CASSQDAYRGRGGYTF.

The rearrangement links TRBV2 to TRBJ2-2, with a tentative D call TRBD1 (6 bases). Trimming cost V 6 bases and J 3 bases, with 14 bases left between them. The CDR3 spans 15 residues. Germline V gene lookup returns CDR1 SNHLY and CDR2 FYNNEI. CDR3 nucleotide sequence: TGTGCCAGCAGACAGGGTACTATGGACACCGGGGAGCTGTTTTTT. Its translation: CASRQGTMDTGELFF.

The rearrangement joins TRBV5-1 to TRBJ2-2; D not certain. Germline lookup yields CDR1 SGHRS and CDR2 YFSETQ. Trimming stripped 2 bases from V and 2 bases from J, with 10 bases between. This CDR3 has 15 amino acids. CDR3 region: CASSFGGSNTGELFF. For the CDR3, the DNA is TGCGCCAGCAGCTTTGGCGGTTCTAACACCGGGGAGCTGTTTTTT.

CDR3 coding DNA: TGTGCCAGCAGCGTAGACGGGGGATATCAAGAGACCCAGTACTTC. Protein: CASSVDGGYQETQYF. The J gene is TRBJ2-5, the V gene TRBV9; the D gene is possibly TRBD2 (6 bases). Deletions cut 0 bases from V and 2 bases from J, with 11 bases between. CDR1 is SGDLS and CDR2 is YYNGEE in the germline V gene. The CDR3 extends over 15 amino acids.

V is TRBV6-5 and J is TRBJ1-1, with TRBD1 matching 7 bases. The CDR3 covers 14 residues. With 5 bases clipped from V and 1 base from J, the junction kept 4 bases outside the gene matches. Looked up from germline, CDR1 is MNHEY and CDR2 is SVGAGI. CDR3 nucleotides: TGTGCCAGCAGTCGCGGGACAGCGAACACTGAAGCTTTCTTT. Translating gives CASSRGTANTEAFF.

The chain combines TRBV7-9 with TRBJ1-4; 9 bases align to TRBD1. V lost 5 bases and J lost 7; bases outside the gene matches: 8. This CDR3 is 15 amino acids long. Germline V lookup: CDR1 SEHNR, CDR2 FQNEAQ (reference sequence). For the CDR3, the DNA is TGTGCCAGCAGCCCCCAGGGGACAGGGAGTGAAAAACTGTTTTTT. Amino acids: CASSPQGTGSEKLFF.

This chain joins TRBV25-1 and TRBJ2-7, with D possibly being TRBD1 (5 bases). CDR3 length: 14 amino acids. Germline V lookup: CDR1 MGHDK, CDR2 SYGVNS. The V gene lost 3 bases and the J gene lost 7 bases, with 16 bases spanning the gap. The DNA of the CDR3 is TGTGCCAGCAGTGACTCCACAGGTTTGGGGGAGCAGTACTTC. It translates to CASSDSTGLGEQYF.

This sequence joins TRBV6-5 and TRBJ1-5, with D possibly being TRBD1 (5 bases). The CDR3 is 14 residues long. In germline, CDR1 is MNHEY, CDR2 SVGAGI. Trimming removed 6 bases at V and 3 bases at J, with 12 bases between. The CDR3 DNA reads TGTGCCAGCAGACCAACAGGAAACAATCAGCCCCAGCATTTT. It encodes CASRPTGNNQPQHF.

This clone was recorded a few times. The CDR3 region has the DNA TGTGCCAGCAGATACCCGGGACAGCAAGAGACCCAGTACTTC. Translation: CASRYPGQQETQYF. V usage is TRBV11-2 and J usage is TRBJ2-5, with 7 nucleotides matching TRBD1. This CDR3 region has 14 residues. J gave up 2 bases and V 6 bases, and 6 bases lay outside the gene matches. Germline values: CDR1 SGHAT, CDR2 FQNNGV.

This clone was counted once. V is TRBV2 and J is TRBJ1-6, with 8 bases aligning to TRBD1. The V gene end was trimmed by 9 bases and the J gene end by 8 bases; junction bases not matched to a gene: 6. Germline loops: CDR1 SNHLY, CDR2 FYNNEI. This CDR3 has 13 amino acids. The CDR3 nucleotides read TGTGCCAGACACAGGGGGAAAGATTCACCCCTCCACTTT. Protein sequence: CARHRGKDSPLHF.

CDR3 DNA sequence: TGCAGCGTTGAAGGTCAGGGAGGAACCTATGGCTACACCTTC. This gives the protein CSVEGQGGTYGYTF. V and J are TRBV29-1 and TRBJ1-2, with a possible D match to TRBD1 (5 bases). The germline CDR1 and CDR2 sequences are SQVTM and ANQGSEA. V lost 1 base, J lost 4 bases, and 13 bases lay in between. The CDR3 consists of 14 residues. Together with reference TRBV29-1 and TRBJ1-2, the CDR3 gives the full variable domain: SAVISQKPSRDICQRGTSLTIQCQVDSQVTMMFWYRQQPGQSLTLIATANQGSEATYESGFVIDKFPISRPNLTFSTLTVSNMSPEDSSIYLCSVEGQGGTYGYTFGSGTRLTVV.

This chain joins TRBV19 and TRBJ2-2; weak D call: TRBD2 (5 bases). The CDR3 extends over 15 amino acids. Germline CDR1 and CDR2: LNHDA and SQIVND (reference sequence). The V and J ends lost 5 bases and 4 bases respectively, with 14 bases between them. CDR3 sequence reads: CASSASRAGTGELFF. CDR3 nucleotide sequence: TGTGCCAGTAGTGCAAGTCGGGCGGGCACCGGGGAGCTGTTTTTT.